This T cell receptor (beta chain) was sequenced during a study of blood T cell repertoires in COVID-19. The trim removed 4 bases at V and 5 bases at J, leaving 11 bases unmatched. This CDR3 contains 16 residues. Germline CDR1 LNHDA, CDR2 SQIVND (reference sequence). Methods used by the authors: It was from reference gene primer amplification that nucleated cell counts were estimated. The table came from immunoSEQ multiplex PCR; TCRdb's copy has only in-frame clones and leaves some out. D and trimming come from the DNA, and the V and J calls and clone size come from that table. Of about 170,000 clones in the sample, approximately 84% were seen once.

This chain uses TRBV19 with TRBJ2-5; 9 bases are shared with TRBD1. The receptor comes from a woman older than 75 with acute or convalescent COVID-19. Material for sequencing was peripheral blood. In DNA form, the CDR3 reads TGTGCCAGTAGTACTGGGACAGGGAGGTCGAGGGAGACCCAGTACTTC. Protein product: CASSTGTGRSRETQYF.